These 17 T cell receptor beta chains were all obtained from the same sample, sequenced in a study of Graves' ophthalmopathy and Graves' hyperthyroidism. CDR3 regions of TCR beta were amplified from RNA transcripts. In the first round, RT-PCR was carried out with HTBI primers, and a multiplex PCR formed the second round. TCRdb redid the calling of the multiplex PCR reads with MiXCR, one entry per CDR3 protein. The table records just over 400,000 distinct CDR3 sequences, roughly 20% of them present only once. The sample taken for sequencing was peripheral blood. The receptors here all came from a woman aged 18-29 years with stable Graves' hyperthyroidism.

In this sample, this clonotype turned up many times. The V and J genes are TRBV24-1 and TRBJ2-5; perhaps TRBD2 as D (6 bases). Trimming removed 4 bases at V and 1 base at J, with 12 bases between. This CDR3 comprises 15 residues. Per germline, CDR1 KGHDR and CDR2 SFDVKD. The CDR3 is CATSEQGGPQETQYF. CDR3 in DNA: TGTGCCACCAGTGAGCAGGGAGGTCCCCAAGAGACCCAGTACTTC.

In its sample, this clonotype was seen many times. V gene TRBV6-6 combines with J gene TRBJ1-2, with a tentative D call TRBD1 (5 bases). V shed 7 bases and J shed 6 bases, with 15 bases lying between them. From germline, CDR1 is MNHNY and CDR2 SVGAGI (reference sequence). This CDR3 comprises 13 residues. The CDR3 DNA follows: TGTGCCAGCACCAAGCAGGGAATGAATGGCTACACCTTC. It specifies CASTKQGMNGYTF.

This clonotype was observed many times. CDR3 region: CATSRAGGINEQYF. CDR3 nucleotides: TGTGCCACCAGCAGAGCAGGGGGAATCAACGAGCAGTACTTC. This rearrangement joins TRBV15 to TRBJ2-7; TRBD1 matches at 7 bases. Germline V lookup: CDR1 LNHNV, CDR2 YYDKDF (reference sequence). Losses at the gene ends were 1 base for V and 5 bases for J; bases not matched to a gene: 5. The CDR3 is 14 residues long.

The chain combines TRBV30 with TRBJ1-4; unclear D gene. The germline V gene encodes CDR1 GTSNPN and CDR2 SVGIG (reference sequence). The CDR3 covers 13 residues. V dropped 0 bases and J dropped 3 bases, with 5 bases sitting between them. CDR3 sequence reads: CAWSVRANEKLFF. The CDR3 nucleotides are TGTGCCTGGAGTGTACGGGCTAATGAAAAACTGTTTTTT.

This clonotype was seen at least ten times. The V call is TRBV29-1, the J call TRBJ1-2; TRBD1 might be the D (6 bases). Germline values: CDR1 SQVTM, CDR2 ANQGSEA. This CDR3 region has 12 residues. V gave up 4 bases and J gave up 3 bases, with 9 bases separating them. The CDR3 DNA reads as TGCAGCGTTGGAGGGGGGGACTATGGCTACACCTTC. This sequence encodes CSVGGGDYGYTF. The full variable domain, in which reference TRBV29-1 and TRBJ1-2 provide the parts outside the CDR3, is SAVISQKPSRDICQRGTSLTIQCQVDSQVTMMFWYRQQPGQSLTLIATANQGSEATYESGFVIDKFPISRPNLTFSTLTVSNMSPEDSSIYLCSVGGGDYGYTFGSGTRLTVV.

This clonotype was detected many times. The chain has TRBV9 and TRBJ2-7; 10 bases fit TRBD2. Per germline, CDR1 SGDLS and CDR2 YYNGEE. After removal of 0 bases from V and 4 bases from J, the junction contained 4 bases not matched to a gene. The length of the CDR3 is 15 residues. The CDR3, as DNA: TGTGCCAGCAGCGTAGCTAGCGGGAGCTGGTACGAGCAGTACTTC. The encoded protein is CASSVASGSWYEQYF.

This rearrangement joins TRBV10-2 to TRBJ1-6, with D perhaps TRBD1 (5 bases). The CDR3 sequence is 15 residues long. Trimming took 4 bases from V and 6 from J, leaving 13 bases between them. Germline V gene data show CDR1 as WSHSY and CDR2 as SAAADI. The chain's CDR3 is CASSGEGTRNSPLHF. As DNA, the CDR3 is TGCGCCAGCAGTGGGGAGGGGACCCGTAATTCACCCCTCCACTTT.

This clonotype was seen many times. The chain recombines TRBV6-2 or TRBV6-3 with TRBJ2-7; perhaps TRBD1 as D (5 bases). CDR1 and CDR2 from the germline V gene are MNHEY and SVGEGT. V was clipped by 2 bases and J by 9 bases, with 8 bases between them. The CDR3 sequence is 11 residues long. CDR3 in DNA: TGTGCCAGCAGTTACGGGGCGCTGCAGTACTTC. This translates into CASSYGALQYF.

Ten or more counts support this clonotype. This sequence joins TRBV6-5 and TRBJ1-1, with D perhaps TRBD1 (5 bases). Trimming removed 6 bases at V and 2 bases at J, with 19 bases between. The length of the CDR3 is 16 residues. Germline values: CDR1 MNHEY, CDR2 SVGAGI. For the CDR3, the DNA is TGTGCCAGCAGGGTTATGACAGCCTCTGCAAACACTGAAGCTTTCTTT. This translates into CASRVMTASANTEAFF.

This clonotype has more than one count but fewer than ten. The gene calls are TRBV19 and TRBJ2-7, with TRBD2 matching 13 bases. V lost 5 bases to trimming and J lost 3 bases; unmatched junction nucleotides: 4. The CDR3 extends over 15 amino acids. Germline values: CDR1 LNHDA, CDR2 SQIVND (reference sequence). CDR3 residues: CASSRTSGRGYEQYF. CDR3 nucleotide sequence: TGTGCCAGTAGTCGGACTAGCGGGAGAGGCTACGAGCAGTACTTC.

Many counts were recorded for this clonotype. This chain connects TRBV11-2 to TRBJ2-7, with unresolved D. Trimming removed 5 bases from V and 3 bases from J, with 17 bases in between. The germline CDR1 and CDR2 sequences are SGHAT and FQNNGV. This CDR3 region has 15 residues. CDR3: CASSPGPVGIYEQYF. CDR3 nucleotide sequence: TGTGCCAGCAGCCCCGGGCCTGTGGGGATCTACGAGCAGTACTTC.

The table lists this clonotype with a count of one. V usage is TRBV6-5 and J usage is TRBJ1-1, with unresolved D. In germline, CDR1 is MNHEY, CDR2 SVGAGI. Trimming took off 4 bases at V and 11 bases at J, with 17 bases between the two ends. This CDR3 is built from 13 residues. The CDR3 coding sequence is TGTGCCAGCAGTTTCACACGGGGTCTAGCGGCTTTCTTT. It is translated as CASSFTRGLAAFF.

This clonotype was counted once. The chain recombines TRBV3-1 with TRBJ1-1; TRBD1 matches 7 bases. Germline V gene sequence: CDR1 LGHDT, CDR2 YNNKEL (reference sequence). The CDR3 consists of 17 residues. The J segment lost 4 bases and the V segment lost 5 bases, leaving 16 bases of the junction unmatched. The CDR3 DNA follows: TGTGCCAGCAGCGATAATCGACAGGGTGTCGGAGGCACTGAAGCTTTCTTT. Its protein is CASSDNRQGVGGTEAFF.

This clonotype showed up many times. The rearrangement joins TRBV20-1 to TRBJ2-2; 7 bases line up with TRBD2. The CDR3 spans 14 residues. Germline V CDR1 and CDR2: DFQATT, SNEGSKA (reference sequence). Unmatched junction bases numbered 4, after V lost 4 bases and J lost 2 bases. This chain's CDR3 is CSATGGLNTGELFF. The CDR3 DNA is TGCAGTGCTACGGGGGGATTAAACACCGGGGAGCTGTTTTTT.

This clonotype has a count of ten or more. CDR3 nucleotide sequence: TGTGCCAGCAGTCTCTTCCAGACCTACGAGCAGTACTTC. Its translation is CASSLFQTYEQYF. The rearrangement links TRBV6-5 to TRBJ2-7; D is ambiguous. The germline CDR1 and CDR2 sequences are MNHEY and SVGAGI. Deletions cut 5 bases from V and 2 bases from J, with 10 bases between. CDR3 length: 13 amino acids.

This clonotype was observed a handful of times. The chain couples TRBV6-5 to TRBJ1-2, with D hard to call. Trimming shortened V by 3 bases and J by 8 bases, and 4 bases separated the two germline ends. The CDR3 loop spans 10 amino acids. Germline V gives CDR1 MNHEY, CDR2 SVGAGI. Here the CDR3 DNA reads TGTGCCAGCAGTTATCGCGGCTACACCTTC. Translating gives CASSYRGYTF.

In its sample, this clonotype was seen many times. This chain links TRBV2 with TRBJ1-6; D gene ambiguous. V lost 0 bases and J lost 6, with 6 bases in between. The CDR3 spans 14 residues. The germline CDR1 and CDR2 sequences are SNHLY and FYNNEI. This CDR3 is CASSEALLNSPLHF. The CDR3 DNA reads TGTGCCAGCAGTGAAGCTTTGCTTAATTCACCCCTCCACTTT.